This T cell receptor beta chain stems from a study of low-dose radiotherapy and immunotherapy resistance in tumors. The wider study: Treatment of Cohort 2 consisted of 1 Gy per fraction every two weeks, amounting to 13 Gy over 26 weeks. Patients were given intravenous nivolumab 240 mg every two weeks plus ipilimumab 1 mg/kg every six weeks.

The treatment that donors received included nivolumab, ipilimumab, aspirin, low-dose cyclophosphamide and low-dose radiotherapy. With TRAV- and TRBV-specific primers, first-strand cDNA was made, covering the alpha and beta chains. A constant-region primer paired with the V-primer adapter amplified TCRs over about 20 PCR cycles. Isolated mRNA was amplified by in vitro transcription. TCRdb itself ran the reads through MiXCR, one entry per CDR3 protein. This sample yields 15,000 to 20,000 distinct CDR3 sequences, of which roughly 70% are seen a single time; 9.5% to 12% belongs to the top ten. The germline V gene has CDR1 MGHRA and CDR2 YSYEKL. V gave up 2 bases and J gave up 6 bases, with 17 bases separating them. The CDR3 has 16 residues.

V gene TRBV4-1 combines with J gene TRBJ2-1; D is unresolved. This TCR derives from a human donor with advanced metastatic prostate, ovarian, gallbladder or colorectal cancer (not recorded which). This table probably holds off-target reads from a library built for another chain. This CDR3 is CASSQLSPPSPNEQFF. CDR3 bases: TGCGCCAGCAGCCAACTCTCCCCCCCCAGCCCCAATGAGCAGTTCTTC.